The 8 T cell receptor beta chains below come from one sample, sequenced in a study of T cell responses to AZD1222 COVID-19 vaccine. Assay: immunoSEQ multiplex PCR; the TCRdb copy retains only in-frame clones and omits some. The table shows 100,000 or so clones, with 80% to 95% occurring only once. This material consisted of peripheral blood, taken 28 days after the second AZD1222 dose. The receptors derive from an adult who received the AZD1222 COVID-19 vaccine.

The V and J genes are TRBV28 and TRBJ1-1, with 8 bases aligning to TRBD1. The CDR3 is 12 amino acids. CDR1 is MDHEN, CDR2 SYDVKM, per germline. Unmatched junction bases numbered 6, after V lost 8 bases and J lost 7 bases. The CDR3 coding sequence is TGTGCCAGCGGACAGGGAATTATTGAAGCTTTCTTT. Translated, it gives CASGQGIIEAFF.

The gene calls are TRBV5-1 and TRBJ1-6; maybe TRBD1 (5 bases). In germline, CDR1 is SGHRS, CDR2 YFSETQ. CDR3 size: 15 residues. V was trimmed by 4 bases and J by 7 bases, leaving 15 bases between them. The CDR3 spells CASSMTDSTNSPLHF. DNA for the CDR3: TGCGCCAGCAGCATGACAGACTCTACCAATTCACCCCTCCACTTT.

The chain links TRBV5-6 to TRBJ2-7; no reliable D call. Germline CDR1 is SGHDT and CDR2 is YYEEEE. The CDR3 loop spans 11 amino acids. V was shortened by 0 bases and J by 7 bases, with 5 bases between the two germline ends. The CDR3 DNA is TGTGCCAGCAGCTTGGGTAGGGAGCAGTACTTC. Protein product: CASSLGREQYF.

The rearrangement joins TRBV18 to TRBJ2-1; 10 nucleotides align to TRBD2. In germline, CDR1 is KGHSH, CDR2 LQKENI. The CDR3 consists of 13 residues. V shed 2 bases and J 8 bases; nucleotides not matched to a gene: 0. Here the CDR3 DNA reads TGTGCCAGCTCACCAGGGACTAGCGATGAGCAGTTCTTC. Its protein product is CASSPGTSDEQFF.

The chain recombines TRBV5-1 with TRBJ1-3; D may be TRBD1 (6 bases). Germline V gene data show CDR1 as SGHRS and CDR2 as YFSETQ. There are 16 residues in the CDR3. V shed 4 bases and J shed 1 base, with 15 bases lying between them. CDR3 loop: CASSTLQGQSGNTIYF. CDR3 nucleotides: TGCGCCAGCAGCACCCTACAGGGCCAATCTGGAAACACCATATATTTT.

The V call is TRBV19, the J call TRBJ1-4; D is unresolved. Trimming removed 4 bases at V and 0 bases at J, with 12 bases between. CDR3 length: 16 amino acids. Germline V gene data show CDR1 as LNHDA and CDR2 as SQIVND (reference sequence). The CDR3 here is CASSTSGRATNEKLFF. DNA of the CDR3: TGTGCCAGTAGTACCTCGGGTAGGGCAACTAATGAAAAACTGTTTTTT. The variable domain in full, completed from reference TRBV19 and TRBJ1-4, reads DGGITQSPKYLFRKEGQNVTLSCEQNLNHDAMYWYRQDPGQGLRLIYYSQIVNDFQKGDIAEGYSVSREKKESFPLTVTSAQKNPTAFYLCASSTSGRATNEKLFFGSGTQLSVL.

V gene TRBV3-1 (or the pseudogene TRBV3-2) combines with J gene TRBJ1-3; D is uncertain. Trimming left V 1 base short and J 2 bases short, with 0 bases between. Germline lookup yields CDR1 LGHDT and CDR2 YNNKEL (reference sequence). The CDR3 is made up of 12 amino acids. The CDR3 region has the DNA TGTGCCAGCAGCCAAGCTGGAAACACCATATATTTT. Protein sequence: CASSQAGNTIYF.

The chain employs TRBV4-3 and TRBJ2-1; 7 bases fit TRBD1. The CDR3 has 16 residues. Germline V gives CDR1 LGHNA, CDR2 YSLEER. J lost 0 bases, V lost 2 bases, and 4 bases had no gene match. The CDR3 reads CASSQKGAGSYNEQFF. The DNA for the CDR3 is TGCGCCAGCAGCCAAAAGGGGGCAGGCTCCTACAATGAGCAGTTCTTC.